This record concerns one T cell receptor (beta chain) sequence. Ages ranged from about 18 to 100 years, with residence in some 25 US areas. The germline V gene encodes CDR1 SGHAT and CDR2 FQNNGV. This CDR3 is built from 13 residues. Deletions cut 10 bases from V and 6 bases from J, with 13 bases between. The record originates from a study of blood T cell repertoires in COVID-19. Study information: Nucleic acid was either cDNA or gDNA, and it came from T cells, B-cell-depleted T cells, or PBMCs.

Sequencing was performed with immunoSEQ multiplex PCR; in TCRdb, only in-frame clones are kept and a portion is missing. The data contain 250,000 or so clones, approximately 86% of them seen just once; the ten biggest clones take up around 1.6%. The V call is TRBV11-2, the J call TRBJ1-6; D is perhaps TRBD1 (5 bases). This sequence originates from a woman between 45 and 65 years old who had recovered from COVID-19. Sequences were obtained from PBMCs or T cells enriched from blood (not recorded which). CDR3 bases: TGTGCCACGGGGAGGGACCGTAATTCACCCCTCCACTTT. Protein: CATGRDRNSPLHF.